A selection of T cell receptor beta chains follows, all from one sample in a study of shared clonotypes between healthy human individuals. This table comes from immunoSEQ multiplex PCR, and its TCRdb copy is limited to in-frame clones, with some not included. The data show around 2.5 million clones, under 95% seen once. Sample: naive CD4+ T cells from PBMCs. These receptors all stem from a man younger than 35 in good health. Some clones in this sample may be carry-over from other donors' samples. The conserved cysteine and the conserved F or W are not part of the CDR3 here. Fields, in order: V gene, J gene, clone size, CDR3 protein. Not all rows give a size; the values are once, few, many and, for expanded clones, a class.

TRBV5-1	TRBJ2-3	NA	ASSLAGAGDTQY
TRBV28	TRBJ2-7	NA	ASLHSGTYEQY
TRBV20-1	TRBJ2-3	NA	SARRDSASY
TRBV7-2	TRBJ2-5	NA	ASSLERGPETQY
TRBV27	TRBJ2-7	NA	ASSSSSGRTSSYEQY
TRBV5-1	TRBJ2-5	NA	ASSLVSARSGETQY
TRBV4-2	TRBJ1-1	NA	ASSQEPLNTEAF
TRBV28	TRBJ2-7	NA	ASSLEGDGVEQY
TRBV28	TRBJ2-2	few	ASLGINTGELF
TRBV19	TRBJ1-1	NA	ASRGAGTGRNTEAF
TRBV19	TRBJ1-2	NA	ASSGGLYGYT
TRBV7-2	TRBJ1-4	NA	ASSLDAGSKSVKLF
TRBV6-4	TRBJ1-1	NA	ASSEGGDTEAF
TRBV5-1	TRBJ1-2	NA	ASSSTGEEVNGYT
TRBV19	TRBJ2-3	NA	ASRRGGVIDTQY
TRBV7-9	TRBJ2-3	NA	ASSLGLPTDTQY
TRBV5-1	TRBJ2-2	NA	ASSYQTSGANTGELF
TRBV25-1	TRBJ2-7	NA	ASTDGGAYEQY
TRBV10-3	TRBJ2-7	NA	AIRGTSGSYEQY
TRBV29-1	TRBJ2-1	NA	SAGQGEQF
TRBV18	TRBJ2-5	NA	ASSPWTGRETQY
TRBV7-2	TRBJ1-2	NA	ASSSTRGINNYGYT
TRBV30	TRBJ2-3	NA	AWSPGQAVRDTQY
TRBV7-9	TRBJ2-7	NA	GSGSLYEQY
TRBV7-3	TRBJ1-2	NA	ASSLLRGLDGYT
TRBV6-5	TRBJ1-4	NA	ASSYQGLLNEKLF
TRBV7-2	TRBJ2-3	NA	ASSIGGGPTDTQY
TRBV19	TRBJ2-5	NA	ASRKQGAGEKETQY
TRBV7-2	TRBJ2-7	NA	ASSFMRTGSSYEQY
TRBV5-1	TRBJ2-5	NA	ASSLQGAGETQY